The entry below describes one T cell receptor (beta chain). Its cognate antigen is unknown. The sample is drawn from a study of CD8+ T cells in alopecia areata. Study-wide context: Scalp area affected, as a percentage, set the severity score of treated patients.

The sample's treatment: oral pan-JAK inhibitor, 5-10 mg twice daily. The study team obtained lesional scalp punch biopsies and peripheral blood from alopecia areata patients. Notes on the study in general: Across lesional scalp, and particularly alopecia totalis/universalis, clonality surpassed that of normal scalp. Within the top 100, expanded CD8+ clones significantly decreased with tofacitinib, as did scalp clonality.

Investigators isolated RNA and reverse transcribed it into cDNA to act as the sequencing template. TCRdb keeps only in-frame clones here, not all; method: immunoSEQ multiplex PCR. The profile shows some 180,000 clones, approximately 55% of them singletons. The length of the CDR3 is 14 residues. J gave up 5 bases and V 3 bases, and 7 bases lay outside the gene matches. Germline V gives CDR1 SQVTM, CDR2 ANQGSEA. The specimen comprised CD8+ T cells sorted from blood, sampled at week 24, from a patient treated with tofacitinib. The receptor's source is a human donor with alopecia areata. The chain combines TRBV29-1 with TRBJ2-3, with TRBD2 matching 8 bases. CDR3 region: CSVEAGGQGDTQYF. CDR3 coding DNA: TGCAGCGTTGAGGCGGGGGGCCAAGGAGATACGCAGTATTTT.